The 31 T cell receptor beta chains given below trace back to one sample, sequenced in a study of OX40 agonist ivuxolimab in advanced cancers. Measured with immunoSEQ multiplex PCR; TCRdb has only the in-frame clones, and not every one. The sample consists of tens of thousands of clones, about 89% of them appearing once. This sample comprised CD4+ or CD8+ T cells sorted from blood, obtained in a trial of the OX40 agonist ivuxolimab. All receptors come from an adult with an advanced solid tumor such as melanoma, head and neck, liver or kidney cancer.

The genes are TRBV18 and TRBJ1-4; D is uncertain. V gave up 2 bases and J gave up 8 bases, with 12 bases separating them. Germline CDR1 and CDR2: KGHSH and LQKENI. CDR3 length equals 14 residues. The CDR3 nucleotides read TGTGCCAGCTCACCATGGCAGGAGGACGAAAAACTGTTTTTT. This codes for CASSPWQEDEKLFF. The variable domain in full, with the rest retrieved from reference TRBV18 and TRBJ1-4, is NAGVMQNPRHLVRRRGQEARLRCSPMKGHSHVYWYRQLPEEGLKFMVYLQKENIIDESGMPKERFSAEFPKEGPSILRIQQVVRGDSAAYFCASSPWQEDEKLFFGSGTQLSVL.

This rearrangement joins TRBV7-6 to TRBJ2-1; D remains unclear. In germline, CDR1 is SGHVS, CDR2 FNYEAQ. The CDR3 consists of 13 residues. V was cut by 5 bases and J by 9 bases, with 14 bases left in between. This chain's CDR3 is CASSPRVPPEQFF. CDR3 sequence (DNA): TGTGCCAGCAGCCCCCGGGTCCCGCCTGAGCAGTTCTTC.

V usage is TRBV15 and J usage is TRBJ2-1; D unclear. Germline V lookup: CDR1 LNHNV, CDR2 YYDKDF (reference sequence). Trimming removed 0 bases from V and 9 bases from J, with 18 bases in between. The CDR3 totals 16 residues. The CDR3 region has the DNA TGTGCCACCAGCAGAGATACCCCCGCCGCGGCCAGTGAGCAGTTCTTC. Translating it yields CATSRDTPAAASEQFF. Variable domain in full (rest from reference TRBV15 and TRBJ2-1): DAMVIQNPRYQVTQFGKPVTLSCSQTLNHNVMYWYQQKSSQAPKLLFHYYDKDFNNEADTPDNFQSRRPNTSFCFLDIRSPGLGDTAMYLCATSRDTPAAASEQFFGPGTRLTVL.

The CDR3 loop reads CASSSLGTLQDTQYF. The CDR3 DNA follows: TGTGCCAGCAGCTCTCTTGGGACACTTCAGGATACGCAGTATTTT. The chain recombines TRBV5-4 with TRBJ2-3, with D perhaps TRBD1 (6 bases). Per the germline V gene, CDR1 is SGHNT and CDR2 is YYREEE (reference sequence). CDR3 length: 15 amino acids. The V and J ends lost 3 bases and 6 bases respectively, with 17 bases between them.

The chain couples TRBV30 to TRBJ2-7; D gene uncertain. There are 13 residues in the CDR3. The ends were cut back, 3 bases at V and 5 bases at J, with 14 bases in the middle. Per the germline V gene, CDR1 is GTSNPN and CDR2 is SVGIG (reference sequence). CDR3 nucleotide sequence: TGTGCCTGGAGCCCCACGGAGCCCCACGAGCAGTACTTC. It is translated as CAWSPTEPHEQYF.

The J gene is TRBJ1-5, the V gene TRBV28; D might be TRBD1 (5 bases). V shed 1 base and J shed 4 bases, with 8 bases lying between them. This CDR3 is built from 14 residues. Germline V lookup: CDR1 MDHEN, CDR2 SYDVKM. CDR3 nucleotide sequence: TGTGCCAGCAGTTTATCCAGGGTGAATCAGCCCCAGCATTTT. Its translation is CASSLSRVNQPQHF.

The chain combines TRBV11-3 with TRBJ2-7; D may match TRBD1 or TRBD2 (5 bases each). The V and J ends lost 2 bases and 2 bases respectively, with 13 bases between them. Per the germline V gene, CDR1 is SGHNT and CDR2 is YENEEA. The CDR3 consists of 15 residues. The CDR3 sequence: CASSLYGGSTYEQYF. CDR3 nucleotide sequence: TGTGCCAGCAGCTTATATGGGGGATCCACCTACGAGCAGTACTTC.

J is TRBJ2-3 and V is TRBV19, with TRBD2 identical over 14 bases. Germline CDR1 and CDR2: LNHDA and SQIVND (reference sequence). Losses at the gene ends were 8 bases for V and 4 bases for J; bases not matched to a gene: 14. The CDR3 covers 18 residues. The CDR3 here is CASALRLAGGLHADTQYF. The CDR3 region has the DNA TGTGCCAGTGCTCTTCGACTAGCGGGGGGGCTTCATGCAGATACGCAGTATTTT.

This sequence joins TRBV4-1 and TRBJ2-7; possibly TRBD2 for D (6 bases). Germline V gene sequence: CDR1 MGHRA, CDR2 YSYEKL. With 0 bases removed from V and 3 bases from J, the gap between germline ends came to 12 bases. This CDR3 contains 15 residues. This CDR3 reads CASSQDLGGFYEQYF. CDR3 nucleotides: TGCGCCAGCAGCCAAGATTTAGGAGGGTTCTACGAGCAGTACTTC.

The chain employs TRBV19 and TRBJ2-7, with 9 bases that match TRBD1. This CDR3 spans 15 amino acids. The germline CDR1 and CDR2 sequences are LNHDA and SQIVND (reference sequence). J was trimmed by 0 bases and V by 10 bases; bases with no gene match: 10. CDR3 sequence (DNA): TGTGCCACGACAGGGGGGGCCCTCAGCTCCTACGAGCAGTACTTC. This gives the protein CATTGGALSSYEQYF.

The CDR3 is CASSVVEDSTDTQYF. CDR3 bases: TGTGCCAGCAGCGTAGTCGAAGACAGCACAGATACGCAGTATTTT. V gene TRBV9 combines with J gene TRBJ2-3, with no clear D. This CDR3 is built from 15 residues. The germline V gene has CDR1 SGDLS and CDR2 YYNGEE. The germline V and J ends were trimmed by 0 bases and 0 bases, with 8 bases remaining between them.

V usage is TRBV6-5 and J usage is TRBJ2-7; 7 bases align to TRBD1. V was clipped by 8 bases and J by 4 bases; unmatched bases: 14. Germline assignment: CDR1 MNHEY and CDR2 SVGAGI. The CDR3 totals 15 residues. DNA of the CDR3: TGTGCCAGCCGACAGGGCCGGGTGGAGAGATACGAGCAGTACTTC. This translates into CASRQGRVERYEQYF.

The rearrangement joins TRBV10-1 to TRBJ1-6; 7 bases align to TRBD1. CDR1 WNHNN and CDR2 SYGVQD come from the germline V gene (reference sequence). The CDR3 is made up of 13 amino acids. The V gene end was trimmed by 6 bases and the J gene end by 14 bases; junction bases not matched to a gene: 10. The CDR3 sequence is CASRPGQVSSLHF. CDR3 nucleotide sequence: TGCGCCAGCAGACCCGGACAGGTTTCTTCCCTCCACTTT.

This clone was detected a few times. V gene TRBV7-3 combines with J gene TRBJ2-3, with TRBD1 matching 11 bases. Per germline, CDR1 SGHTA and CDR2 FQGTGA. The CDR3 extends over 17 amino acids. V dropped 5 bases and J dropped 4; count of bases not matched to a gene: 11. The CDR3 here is CASSTALGQGAADTQYF. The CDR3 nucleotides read TGTGCCAGCAGCACCGCCTTAGGACAGGGGGCAGCAGATACGCAGTATTTT.

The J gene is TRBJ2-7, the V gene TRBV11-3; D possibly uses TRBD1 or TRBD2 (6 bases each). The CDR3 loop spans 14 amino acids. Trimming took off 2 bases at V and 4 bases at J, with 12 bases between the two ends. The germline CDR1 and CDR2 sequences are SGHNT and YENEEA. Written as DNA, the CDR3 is TGTGCCAGCAGCTTAAGGCAGGGGACTTACGAGCAGTACTTC. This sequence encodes CASSLRQGTYEQYF.

DNA of the CDR3: TGTGCCAGCTCACCAGAAAATAATTCAGATGAGCAGTTCTTC. Translation: CASSPENNSDEQFF. The chain joins TRBV18 to TRBJ2-1, with unresolved D. V shed 2 bases and J shed 8 bases, with 13 bases lying between them. This CDR3 comprises 14 residues. Germline values: CDR1 KGHSH, CDR2 LQKENI.

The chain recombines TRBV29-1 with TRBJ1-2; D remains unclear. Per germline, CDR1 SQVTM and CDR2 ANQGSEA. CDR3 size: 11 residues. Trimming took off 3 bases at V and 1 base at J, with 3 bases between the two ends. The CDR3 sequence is CSVDLNYGYTF. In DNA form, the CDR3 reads TGCAGCGTTGACCTTAACTATGGCTACACCTTC.

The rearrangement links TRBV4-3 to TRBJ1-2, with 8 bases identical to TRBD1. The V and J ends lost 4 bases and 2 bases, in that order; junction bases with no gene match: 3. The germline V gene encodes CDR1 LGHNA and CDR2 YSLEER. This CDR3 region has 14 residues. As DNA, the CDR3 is TGCGCCAGCAGCCTAGGACAGGGAAACTATGGCTACACCTTC. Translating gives CASSLGQGNYGYTF.

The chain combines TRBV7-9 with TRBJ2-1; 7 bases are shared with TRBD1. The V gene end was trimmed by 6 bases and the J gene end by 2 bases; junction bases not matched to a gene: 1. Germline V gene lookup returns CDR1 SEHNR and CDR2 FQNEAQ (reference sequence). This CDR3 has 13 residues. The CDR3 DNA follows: TGTGCCAGCAGGACAGGGACCTACAATGAGCAGTTCTTC. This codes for CASRTGTYNEQFF.

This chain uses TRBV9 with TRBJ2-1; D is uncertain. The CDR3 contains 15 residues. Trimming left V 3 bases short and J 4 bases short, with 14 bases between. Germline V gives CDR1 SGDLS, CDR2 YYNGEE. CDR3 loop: CASSGRIEKYNEQFF. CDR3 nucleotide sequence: TGTGCCAGCAGCGGGAGAATCGAGAAGTACAATGAGCAGTTCTTC.

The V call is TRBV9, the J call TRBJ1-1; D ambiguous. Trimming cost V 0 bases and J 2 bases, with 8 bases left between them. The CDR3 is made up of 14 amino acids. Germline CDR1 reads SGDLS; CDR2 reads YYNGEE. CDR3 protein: CASSVDGRNTEAFF. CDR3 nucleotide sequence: TGTGCCAGCAGCGTAGATGGCAGAAACACTGAAGCTTTCTTT.

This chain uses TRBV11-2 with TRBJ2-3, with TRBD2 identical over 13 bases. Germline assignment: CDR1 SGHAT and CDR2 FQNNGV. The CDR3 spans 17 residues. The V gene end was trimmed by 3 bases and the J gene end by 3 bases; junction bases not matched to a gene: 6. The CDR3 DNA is TGTGCCAGCAGCTTCGGACTAGCGGGAGTTAAGACAGATACGCAGTATTTT. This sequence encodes CASSFGLAGVKTDTQYF.

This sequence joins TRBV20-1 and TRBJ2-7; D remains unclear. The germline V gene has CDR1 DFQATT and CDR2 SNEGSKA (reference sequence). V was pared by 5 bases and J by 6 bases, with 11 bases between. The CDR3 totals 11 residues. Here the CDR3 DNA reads TGCAGTGCTCCGACACTCCGCGAGCAGTACTTC. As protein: CSAPTLREQYF.

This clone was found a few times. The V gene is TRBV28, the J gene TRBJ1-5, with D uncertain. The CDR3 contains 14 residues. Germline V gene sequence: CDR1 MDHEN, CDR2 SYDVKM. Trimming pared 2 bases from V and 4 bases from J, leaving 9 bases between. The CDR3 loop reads CASSLRASNQPQHF. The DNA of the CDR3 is TGTGCCAGCAGTTTAAGGGCTTCAAATCAGCCCCAGCATTTT.

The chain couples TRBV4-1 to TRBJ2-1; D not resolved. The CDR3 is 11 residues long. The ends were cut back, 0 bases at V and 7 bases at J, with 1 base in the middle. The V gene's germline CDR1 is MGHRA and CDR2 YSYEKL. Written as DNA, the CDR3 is TGCGCCAGCAGCCAAGATAATGAGCAGTTCTTC. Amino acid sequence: CASSQDNEQFF.

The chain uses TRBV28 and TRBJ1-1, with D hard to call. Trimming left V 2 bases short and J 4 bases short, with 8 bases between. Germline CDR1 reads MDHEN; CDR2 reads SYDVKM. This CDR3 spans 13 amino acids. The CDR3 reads CASSLGVGTEAFF. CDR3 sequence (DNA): TGTGCCAGCAGTTTAGGCGTGGGCACTGAAGCTTTCTTT.

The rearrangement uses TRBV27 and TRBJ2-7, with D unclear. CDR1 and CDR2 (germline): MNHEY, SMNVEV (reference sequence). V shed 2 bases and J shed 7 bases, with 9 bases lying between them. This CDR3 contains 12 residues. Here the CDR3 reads CASSLVGGEQYF. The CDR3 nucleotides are TGTGCCAGCAGTTTAGTGGGTGGGGAGCAGTACTTC.

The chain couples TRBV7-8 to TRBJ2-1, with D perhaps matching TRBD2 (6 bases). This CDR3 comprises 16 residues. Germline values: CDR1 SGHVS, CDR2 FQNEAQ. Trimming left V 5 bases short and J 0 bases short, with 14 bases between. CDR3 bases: TGTGCCAGCAGCGACTCGGGACTCCCCTCCTACAATGAGCAGTTCTTC. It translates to CASSDSGLPSYNEQFF.

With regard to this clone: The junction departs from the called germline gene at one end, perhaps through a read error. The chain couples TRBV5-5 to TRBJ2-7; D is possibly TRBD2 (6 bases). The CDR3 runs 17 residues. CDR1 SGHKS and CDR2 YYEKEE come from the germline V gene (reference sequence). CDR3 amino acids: CASSQVQGGDETYEQYF. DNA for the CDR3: TGCGCCAGCAGCCAAGTGCAGGGCGGGGACGAAACCTACGAGCAGTACTTC.

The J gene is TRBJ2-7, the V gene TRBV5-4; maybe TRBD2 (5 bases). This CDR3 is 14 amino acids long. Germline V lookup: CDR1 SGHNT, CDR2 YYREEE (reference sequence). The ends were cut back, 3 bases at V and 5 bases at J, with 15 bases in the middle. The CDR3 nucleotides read TGTGCCAGCAGCTCGGGATCGGGCGGGCACGAGCAGTACTTC. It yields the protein CASSSGSGGHEQYF.

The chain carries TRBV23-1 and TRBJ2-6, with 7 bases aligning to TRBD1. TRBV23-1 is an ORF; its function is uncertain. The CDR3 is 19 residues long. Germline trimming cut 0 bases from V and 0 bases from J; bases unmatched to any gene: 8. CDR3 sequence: CASSQSGQGVHSGANVLTF. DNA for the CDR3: TGCGCCAGCAGTCAATCGGGCCAGGGGGTTCACTCTGGGGCCAACGTCCTGACTTTC.